This record looks at one T cell receptor beta chain sequence and its context. In the authors' workflow: Cell counts per sample came from amplifying reference gene primers. The assay was immunoSEQ multiplex PCR, and TCRdb's table has in-frame clones only and misses some. That table gives V, J and clone size, and the DNA gave D and trimming. The table includes more than 300,000 clones, approximately 91% detected once. CDR3 length: 14 amino acids. Trimming removed 2 bases at V and 7 bases at J, with 12 bases between. Germline values: CDR1 KGHSH, CDR2 LQKENI. The entry originates in a study of blood T cell repertoires in COVID-19.

The V call is TRBV18, the J call TRBJ1-5, with a weak D call TRBD1 (6 bases). Material for sequencing was PBMCs or T cells enriched from blood (not recorded which). This clonotype originated in a woman in her thirties who had been exposed to COVID-19. The CDR3 nucleotides read TGTGCCAGCTCACCAGGGGGCGGGAGACAGCCCCAGCATTTT. It codes for CASSPGGGRQPQHF.